These 28 T cell receptor beta chains were sequenced from one sample in a study of breast tumors, draining lymph nodes, adjacent tissues (dated by TCRdb to 2016 to 2017). The library relied on multiplex PCR. This sample was sequenced with an Illumina HiSeq 2000. Using fastp trimming at Q25 and MiXCR clonotype assembly, TCRdb reanalyzed the public sequencing data and kept in-frame beta chains. Duplicate CDR3 protein sequences are folded into a single record with the most common DNA and genes. Counted in this sample were 14,000 to 15,000 distinct CDR3 sequences; roughly 44% of them appeared once. The ten largest make up over 25% of the sample. Sequenced sample: tumor-adjacent breast tissue. The receptor source for this set is a female donor with breast cancer. Some clones in this sample may be carry-over from other donors' samples.

This clonotype showed up just a few times. The chain combines TRBV7-2 with TRBJ1-4; 7 positions agree with TRBD1. This CDR3 has 15 residues. Germline CDR1 and CDR2: SGHTA and FQGNSA. V was pared by 3 bases and J by 8 bases, with 9 bases of the junction left unmatched. The CDR3 DNA sequence: TGTGCCAGCAGCTTCCTACAGGGGTGGGACGAAAAACTGTTTTTT. Amino acids: CASSFLQGWDEKLFF.

Ten or more counts support this clonotype. This rearrangement joins TRBV20-1 to TRBJ2-7, with D perhaps assigned TRBD1 or TRBD2 (5 bases each). The CDR3 is 16 amino acids. Trimming took off 0 bases at V and 4 bases at J, with 19 bases between the two ends. Per the germline V gene, CDR1 is DFQATT and CDR2 is SNEGSKA (reference sequence). CDR3 sequence: CSAREDLSRGFYEQYF. The CDR3 nucleotides are TGCAGTGCTAGAGAAGATCTCTCCCGGGGCTTTTACGAGCAGTACTTC.

This clonotype was seen only a few times. The chain recombines TRBV18 with TRBJ2-7; 8 bases map to TRBD1. V shed 6 bases and J 6 bases; nucleotides not matched to a gene: 7. Germline V gene sequence: CDR1 KGHSH, CDR2 LQKENI. The CDR3 extends over 13 amino acids. As DNA, the CDR3 is TGTGCCAGCTCCCTTAGGGACAGGATCGAGCAGTACTTC. It specifies CASSLRDRIEQYF.

Notes on this clonotype: A junction end diverges from the germline sequence, so it may reflect a read error. The chain links TRBV7-3 to TRBJ2-3, with D possibly TRBD2 on 6 matching bases. Per germline, CDR1 SGHTA and CDR2 FQGTGA. The CDR3 has 17 amino acids. The CDR3 nucleotides are TGTGCCAGCAGCCCCGGATGGGAGGAGCTCCCCACAGATCCGCAGTATTTT. Residues: CASSPGWEELPTDPQYF.

This chain connects TRBV5-5 to TRBJ2-7; 12 nucleotides match TRBD1. The germline gives CDR1 SGHKS, CDR2 YYEKEE (reference sequence). This CDR3 spans 15 amino acids. V lost 4 bases to trimming and J lost 3 bases; unmatched junction nucleotides: 5. The CDR3 loop reads CASSGGQGALYEQYF. The CDR3 DNA reads TGTGCCAGCAGCGGGGGACAGGGGGCGCTCTACGAGCAGTACTTC.

This clonotype has a count of ten or more. V gene TRBV4-1 combines with J gene TRBJ2-2; no firm D call. CDR1 MGHRA and CDR2 YSYEKL come from the germline V gene. V gave up 1 base and J gave up 4 bases, with 16 bases separating them. This CDR3 is built from 17 residues. Here the CDR3 reads CASSQVDMGLVTGELFF. CDR3 in DNA: TGCGCCAGCAGCCAAGTAGATATGGGGTTGGTCACCGGGGAGCTGTTTTTT.

This clonotype was detected ten times or more. The junction departs from the called germline gene at one end, perhaps through a read error. This CDR3 reads CASSLGSGAEETQYF. For the CDR3, the DNA is TGTGCTAGCAGCTTAGGTAGCGGGGCAGAAGAGACCCAGTACTTC. This chain uses TRBV7-7 with TRBJ2-5; 8 bases map to TRBD2. This CDR3 has 15 amino acids. Germline lookup yields CDR1 SSHAT and CDR2 FNYEAQ (reference sequence).

The sample holds many counts of this clonotype. This sequence joins TRBV14 and TRBJ1-2; D is unresolved. The CDR3 covers 13 residues. Germline V gene data show CDR1 as SGHDN and CDR2 as FVKESK. The V gene lost 4 bases and the J gene lost 1 base, with 7 bases spanning the gap. CDR3 in DNA: TGTGCCAGCAGCCTAAGCTTTAACTATGGCTACACCTTC. Translated, it gives CASSLSFNYGYTF.

This clonotype was seen many times. This clone may be a read error of a much larger clone one base away. The gene calls are TRBV20-1 and TRBJ2-7; 9 positions agree with TRBD2. V was pared by 7 bases and J by 2 bases, with 12 bases of the junction left unmatched. The CDR3 sequence is 15 residues long. Germline V gene lookup returns CDR1 DFQATT and CDR2 SNEGSKA (reference sequence). The CDR3 nucleotides are TGCAGTGTTCGAAGCGGGGGGCTTCACACCTACGAGCAGTACTTC. As protein: CSVRSGGLHTYEQYF.

This clonotype has at least ten counts. A much larger clonotype is one base distant, so this may be a read error. V gene TRBV7-3 combines with J gene TRBJ2-3, with 8 positions matching TRBD2. The CDR3 has 17 amino acids. Germline V gene data show CDR1 as SGHTA and CDR2 as FQGTGA. As DNA, the CDR3 is TGTGCCAGCAGCTTAACCCCACGCGGGGGGCTCACAGATCCGCAGTATTTT. Amino acids: CASSLTPRGGLTDPQYF.

The chain uses TRBV9 and TRBJ1-2; tentatively, D is TRBD1 (5 bases). The germline V gene encodes CDR1 SGDLS and CDR2 YYNGEE. Trimming took 4 bases from V and 0 from J, leaving 10 bases between them. CDR3 length equals 14 residues. CDR3 in amino acids: CASSTGQTNYGYTF. The CDR3 DNA is TGTGCCAGCAGCACGGGGCAGACTAACTATGGCTACACCTTC.

This clonotype is medium-sized (0.01 to 0.1%) by share. The gene calls are TRBV9 and TRBJ1-6; TRBD1 matches 12 bases. The junction had 3 bases not matched to a gene; V was cut back by 4 bases and J by 10 bases. Germline CDR1 reads SGDLS; CDR2 reads YYNGEE. The CDR3 length is 14 residues. The CDR3 bases are TGTGCCAGCAGCTCTGGGACAGGGGGCTCACCCCTCCACTTT. Protein product: CASSSGTGGSPLHF.

This clonotype was seen repeatedly, ten times or more. A much larger clone differs by one base, so this may be a read error. V usage is TRBV18 and J usage is TRBJ2-6; D may be TRBD1 or TRBD2 (5 bases each). In germline, CDR1 is KGHSH, CDR2 LQKENI. The CDR3 covers 15 residues. DNA for the CDR3: TGTGCCAGCTCAGCCCAGGGACCTGGGGTCAACGTCCTGACTTTC. Amino acids: CASSAQGPGVNVLTF.

This chain links TRBV12-5 with TRBJ2-7; TRBD2 agrees at 11 bases. Germline CDR1 is LGHNT and CDR2 is FRNRAP. This CDR3 comprises 14 residues. The V gene end was trimmed by 3 bases and the J gene end by 3 bases; junction bases not matched to a gene: 1. The CDR3 nucleotides are TGTGCTAGTGGTTTAGGACTAGCGGGCTACGAGCAGTACTTC. It yields the protein CASGLGLAGYEQYF.

This clonotype was counted only a few times. The V gene is TRBV5-5, the J gene TRBJ2-1, with 7 bases that match TRBD2. Germline CDR1 SGHKS, CDR2 YYEKEE (reference sequence). The CDR3 has 16 amino acids. The V gene end was trimmed by 0 bases and the J gene end by 0 bases; junction bases not matched to a gene: 3. This CDR3 reads CASSLVGGSSYNEQFF. The CDR3 region has the DNA TGTGCCAGCAGCTTGGTTGGCGGGAGCTCCTACAATGAGCAGTTCTTC.

The chain employs TRBV7-9 and TRBJ2-3; D not resolved. Trimming stripped 0 bases from V and 8 bases from J, with 9 bases between. CDR1 and CDR2 from the germline V gene are SEHNR and FQNEAQ (reference sequence). The CDR3 loop spans 13 amino acids. This chain's CDR3 is CASSLALRSTQYF. The CDR3 DNA reads as TGTGCCAGCAGCTTAGCGCTGAGAAGTACGCAGTATTTT.

The V gene is TRBV5-1, the J gene TRBJ2-3; no definite D call. This CDR3 is 15 amino acids long. V was cut by 0 bases and J by 0 bases, with 8 bases left in between. Looked up from germline, CDR1 is SGHRS and CDR2 is YFSETQ. The chain's CDR3 is CASSLVTGSTDTQYF. The CDR3 bases are TGCGCCAGCAGCTTGGTCACGGGTAGCACAGATACGCAGTATTTT.

This clonotype came up many times. This rearrangement joins TRBV6-2 or TRBV6-3 to TRBJ2-7, with 7 bases fitting TRBD2. Germline V CDR1 and CDR2: MNHEY, SVGEGT. Trimming removed 5 bases from V and 3 bases from J; junction bases left unmatched: 13. The length of the CDR3 is 16 residues. The CDR3 DNA follows: TGTGCCAGCAGTCCCTGGGTTCCAGCGGGAAGCTACGAGCAGTACTTC. Protein product: CASSPWVPAGSYEQYF.

This clonotype was recorded once. The chain employs TRBV6-1 and TRBJ1-2; unclear D gene. The CDR3 sequence is 15 residues long. Germline CDR1 reads MNHNS; CDR2 reads SASEGT. V was shortened by 11 bases and J by 0 bases, with 19 bases between the two germline ends. The CDR3 is CAGIPARVTNYGYTF. In nucleotides, the CDR3 is TGTGCCGGCATTCCCGCGAGGGTAACTAACTATGGCTACACCTTC.

This clonotype appeared a single time. The J gene is TRBJ1-3, the V gene TRBV11-3; D is unresolved. Trimming removed 3 bases from V and 0 bases from J, with 6 bases in between. Germline V gene sequence: CDR1 SGHNT, CDR2 YENEEA. This CDR3 has 14 amino acids. The CDR3: CASSLSNSGNTIYF. In nucleotides, the CDR3 is TGTGCCAGCAGCTTGAGTAACTCTGGAAACACCATATATTTT.

This clonotype is deemed large. The V and J genes are TRBV9 and TRBJ1-4; D uncertain. Germline V gene sequence: CDR1 SGDLS, CDR2 YYNGEE. Trimming took 0 bases from V and 8 from J, leaving 11 bases between them. This CDR3 region has 14 residues. The DNA for the CDR3 is TGTGCCAGCAGCGTAGAAGGACGGATGGAAAAACTGTTTTTT. This codes for CASSVEGRMEKLFF.

This clonotype has at least ten counts. This may be a read error, as it is one base from a much larger clone. This chain joins TRBV9 and TRBJ2-7; 8 positions match TRBD1. CDR3 length: 14 amino acids. Per the germline V gene, CDR1 is SGDLS and CDR2 is YYNGEE. Here the CDR3 reads CASSSRAGGGEQSF. The DNA for the CDR3 is TGTGCCAGCAGCTCGCGGGCAGGGGGCGGTGAGCAGTCCTTC.

Turning to this clonotype: One junction end does not reproduce the germline sequence, and a read error may be involved. The chain combines TRBV6-5 with TRBJ1-4; D might be TRBD1 (5 bases). The CDR3 covers 16 residues. Germline V gene data show CDR1 as MNHEY and CDR2 as SVGAGI. CDR3 DNA: TGTGCCAGCAGTTACTCGGGAGGGGAAACGCAAGAAAAGCTGTTTTTT. Residues: CASSYSGGETQEKLFF.

The chain couples TRBV7-9 to TRBJ2-2; D is tentatively TRBD1 or TRBD2 (5 bases each). Germline CDR1 reads SEHNR; CDR2 reads FQNEAQ (reference sequence). The CDR3 contains 15 residues. Trimming pared 3 bases from V and 3 bases from J, leaving 11 bases between. The CDR3 sequence: CASSFRDVDTGELFF. DNA for the CDR3: TGTGCCAGCAGCTTTAGGGACGTTGACACCGGGGAGCTGTTTTTT.

This chain uses TRBV6-5 with TRBJ1-1; TRBD1 aligns across 8 bases. This CDR3 spans 18 amino acids. Germline V gives CDR1 MNHEY, CDR2 SVGAGI. J was trimmed by 3 bases and V by 5 bases; bases with no gene match: 17. The CDR3 DNA is TGTGCCAGCAGTGACGCCGGGACAGGAGCACCATCCCACACTGAAGCTTTCTTT. It yields the protein CASSDAGTGAPSHTEAFF.

As regards this clonotype: Germline is not matched at one junction end, which may reflect a read error. The chain links TRBV7-2 to TRBJ2-5; perhaps D is TRBD1 or TRBD2 (6 bases each). The CDR3 is 17 amino acids. Germline V gene sequence: CDR1 SGHTA, CDR2 FQGNSA. The CDR3 spells CASSLGGLLEGQEPQYF. The CDR3 region has the DNA TGTGCCAGCAGCTTAGGAGGGCTGTTGGAGGGACAAGAGCCCCAGTACTTC.

By share, this clonotype ranks as medium-sized. The gene calls are TRBV12-3 or TRBV12-4 and TRBJ1-5; no reliable D call. With 4 bases removed from V and 4 bases from J, the gap between germline ends came to 8 bases. The CDR3 sequence is 13 residues long. The CDR3, as DNA: TGTGCCAGCAGTTCTGGCCAAAATCAGCCCCAGCATTTT. Residues: CASSSGQNQPQHF.

This clonotype was seen at least ten times. This clone may be a read error of a much larger clone one base away. The J gene is TRBJ1-5, the V gene TRBV20-1, with 9 bases that match TRBD1. CDR1 is DFQATT, CDR2 SNEGSKA, per germline (reference sequence). V shed 2 bases and J 3 bases; nucleotides not matched to a gene: 8. CDR3 length: 16 residues. For the CDR3, the DNA is TGCAGTGCTAGACCCTCTACAGGGGGCACCAATCAGCCCCAGCATTTT. This gives the protein CSARPSTGGTNQPQHF.